A selection of T cell receptor beta chains follows, all from one sample in a study of T cells in Graves' hyperthyroidism and ophthalmopathy. TCRdb redid the calling of the multiplex PCR reads with MiXCR, one entry per CDR3 protein. In the table there are some 650,000 distinct CDR3 sequences, around 15% of which are singletons. Source material: blood. The receptors were sampled from a woman aged 40 to 50 with Graves' ophthalmopathy. Each CDR3 is given with its conserved first and last residue.

V gene | CDR3 protein
TRBV7-7 | CASSLVVALSTDTQYF
TRBV11-2 | CASKQTILGTEAFF
TRBV6-1 | CASSLYGTNQPQHF
TRBV6-2/TRBV6-3 | CASSYTPGGAYNEQFF
TRBV20-1 | CSATTGDSYEQYF
TRBV7-9 | CASTLGQNYGYTF
TRBV4-2 | CASSPSQGKETQYF
TRBV5-8 | CASSLAVLARGGTEAFF
TRBV7-9 | CASTPGNYGYTF
TRBV20-1 | CSARGGSGSTDSYEQYF
TRBV2 | CASSEAVATDRVRRAFF
TRBV4-1 | CASSPGTSRDYGYTF
TRBV11-2 | CASSLYKETYEQYF
TRBV5-1 | CASSSTSGNSYNSPLHF
TRBV7-9 | CATEKGQNTEAFF
TRBV6-1 | CASRKGQVVGETQYF